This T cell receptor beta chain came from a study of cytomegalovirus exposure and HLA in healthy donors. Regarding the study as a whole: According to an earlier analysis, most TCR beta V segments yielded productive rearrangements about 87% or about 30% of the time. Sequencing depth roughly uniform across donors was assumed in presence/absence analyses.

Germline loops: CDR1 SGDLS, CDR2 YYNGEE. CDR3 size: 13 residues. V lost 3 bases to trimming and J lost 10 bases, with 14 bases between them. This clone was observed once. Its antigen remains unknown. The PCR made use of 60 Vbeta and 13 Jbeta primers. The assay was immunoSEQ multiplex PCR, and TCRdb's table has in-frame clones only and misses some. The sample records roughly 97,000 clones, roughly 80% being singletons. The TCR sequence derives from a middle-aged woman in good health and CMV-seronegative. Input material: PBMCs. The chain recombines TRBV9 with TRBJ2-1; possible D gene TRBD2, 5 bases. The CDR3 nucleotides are TGTGCCAGCAGCGAGGGTCTTACGGGGGAGCAGTTCTTC. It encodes CASSEGLTGEQFF.